Listed below are T cell receptor beta chains from one sample, sequenced in a study of beta chain features in type 1 diabetes. Produced via immunoSEQ multiplex PCR; TCRdb's table is partial and in-frame only. The sample shows around 250,000 clones, 13% to 15% of them seen only once. The source material was naive CD4+ T cells from blood. The source is a woman between 35 and 50 years old in good health. Both conserved end residues are part of each CDR3. Fields, in order: V gene, clone size, D gene, J gene, CDR3 DNA, CDR3 protein. D genes are given only for firm matches. Clone size is stated in some rows and not others, as once, few, many or a class when expanded.

V gene: TRBV5-1; clone size: few; D gene: NA; J gene: TRBJ1-2; CDR3 DNA: TGCGCCAGCAGCCCCTCGGGGGAGGGCTTAGCTAACTATGGCTACACCTTC; CDR3 protein: CASSPSGEGLANYGYTF
V gene: TRBV5-1; clone size: NA; D gene: NA; J gene: TRBJ2-5; CDR3 DNA: TGCGCCAGCAGCTTACAGGGTTTCGGGGAGACCCAGTACTTC; CDR3 protein: CASSLQGFGETQYF
V gene: TRBV19; clone size: few; D gene: NA; J gene: TRBJ2-1; CDR3 DNA: TGTGCCACCTCGCGGACCCCTGCCCTACTATTGGGGGGCAATGAGCAGTTCTTC; CDR3 protein: CATSRTPALLLGGNEQFF
V gene: TRBV25-1; clone size: few; D gene: TRBD1; J gene: TRBJ1-1; CDR3 DNA: TGTGCCAGCAGCGTGACAGGGGGCACTGAAGCTTTCTTT; CDR3 protein: CASSVTGGTEAFF
V gene: TRBV6-5; clone size: NA; D gene: NA; J gene: TRBJ1-4; CDR3 DNA: TGTGCCAGCAGTAGTAACAGGGCGTCTAATGAAAAACTGTTTTTT; CDR3 protein: CASSSNRASNEKLFF
V gene: TRBV5-1; clone size: NA; D gene: NA; J gene: TRBJ1-1; CDR3 DNA: TGCGCCAGCAGCTTGGGCCTGGGTGGCACTACCGTTTTGGGTTTCTTT; CDR3 protein: CASSLGLGGTTVLGFF
V gene: TRBV11-2; clone size: NA; D gene: NA; J gene: TRBJ1-2; CDR3 DNA: TGTGCCAGCAGCTTAGGTCTGGGGAGGGGACTCTATGGCTACACCTTC; CDR3 protein: CASSLGLGRGLYGYTF
V gene: TRBV9; clone size: NA; D gene: NA; J gene: TRBJ2-7; CDR3 DNA: TGTGCCAGCAGCGTAGCTTCAGATCTCGAGCAGTACTTC; CDR3 protein: CASSVASDLEQYF
V gene: TRBV10-2; clone size: few; D gene: NA; J gene: TRBJ1-5; CDR3 DNA: TGCGCCAGCAGTGAGTCCGGACAGAATCAGCCCCAGCATTTT; CDR3 protein: CASSESGQNQPQHF
V gene: TRBV7-7; clone size: NA; D gene: NA; J gene: TRBJ2-1; CDR3 DNA: TGTGCCAGCAGCTTAGCGTTAGGACTACCCTACAATGAGCAGTTCTTC; CDR3 protein: CASSLALGLPYNEQFF
V gene: TRBV9; clone size: NA; D gene: TRBD1; J gene: TRBJ2-4; CDR3 DNA: TGTGCCAGCAGCGCGTTGGACAGGGGAGGTGCCACGGCCAAAAACATTCAGTACTTC; CDR3 protein: CASSALDRGGATAKNIQYF
V gene: TRBV19; clone size: few; D gene: NA; J gene: TRBJ2-5; CDR3 DNA: TGTGCCAGTAGTATAGGACCAGGGGAAACCCAAGAGACCCAGTACTTC; CDR3 protein: CASSIGPGETQETQYF
V gene: TRBV2; clone size: NA; D gene: NA; J gene: TRBJ1-5; CDR3 DNA: TGTGCCAGCACTCCCATGGCCAGGGGCCTTTATCAGCCCCAGCATTTT; CDR3 protein: CASTPMARGLYQPQHF
V gene: TRBV29-1; clone size: NA; D gene: NA; J gene: TRBJ1-5; CDR3 DNA: TGCAGCGTTGAAGCAGGGCTCAATCAGCCCCAGCATTTT; CDR3 protein: CSVEAGLNQPQHF
V gene: TRBV14; clone size: few; D gene: NA; J gene: TRBJ2-3; CDR3 DNA: TGTGCCAGCAGCCAACACAGGGGACTCACAGATACGCAGTATTTT; CDR3 protein: CASSQHRGLTDTQYF
V gene: TRBV7-9; clone size: NA; D gene: NA; J gene: TRBJ1-1; CDR3 DNA: TGTGCCAGCAGCTTAAGGGGATTTGAAGCTTTCTTT; CDR3 protein: CASSLRGFEAFF
V gene: TRBV2; clone size: NA; D gene: NA; J gene: TRBJ2-7; CDR3 DNA: TGTGCCAGCATTGTGACAGAGGCCTACGAGCAGTACTTC; CDR3 protein: CASIVTEAYEQYF
V gene: TRBV5-6; clone size: few; D gene: TRBD1; J gene: TRBJ2-7; CDR3 DNA: TGTGCCAGCAGCGGGGGCTGGGACAGGGTCCTCAGGGCCTACGAGCAGTACTTC; CDR3 protein: CASSGGWDRVLRAYEQYF
V gene: TRBV5-1; clone size: NA; D gene: TRBD1; J gene: TRBJ2-7; CDR3 DNA: TGCGCCAGCAGCTCTAGACAGGGCTACTCCTACGAGCAGTACTTC; CDR3 protein: CASSSRQGYSYEQYF
V gene: TRBV5-1; clone size: NA; D gene: NA; J gene: TRBJ2-7; CDR3 DNA: TGCGCCAGCAGCTTAGGACGGGAGGAGCAGTACTTC; CDR3 protein: CASSLGREEQYF
V gene: TRBV7-2; clone size: NA; D gene: NA; J gene: TRBJ1-2; CDR3 DNA: TGTGCCAGCAGCCCTGATTCGGGAGACTATGGCTACACCTTC; CDR3 protein: CASSPDSGDYGYTF
V gene: TRBV18; clone size: NA; D gene: TRBD1; J gene: TRBJ2-1; CDR3 DNA: TGTGCCAGCTCACCACAGAGACAGGGTAGGGACAATGAGCAGTTCTTC; CDR3 protein: CASSPQRQGRDNEQFF
V gene: TRBV7-2; clone size: few; D gene: NA; J gene: TRBJ2-5; CDR3 DNA: TGTGCCAGCAGCCCGTTGGACTACCCTCAAGAGACCCAGTACTTC; CDR3 protein: CASSPLDYPQETQYF
V gene: TRBV10-1; clone size: NA; D gene: TRBD1; J gene: TRBJ2-2; CDR3 DNA: TGCGCCAGCAGTGCCAGGGGGCTCGGGGAGCTGTTTTTT; CDR3 protein: CASSARGLGELFF
V gene: TRBV7-2; clone size: NA; D gene: TRBD2; J gene: TRBJ2-7; CDR3 DNA: TGTGCCAGCAGCTCAGAACTAGCGGGGGCCTCCTACGAGCAGTACTTC; CDR3 protein: CASSSELAGASYEQYF
V gene: TRBV10-3; clone size: few; D gene: NA; J gene: TRBJ2-1; CDR3 DNA: TGTGCCATCAGTGAGGTGCAGTGGAATGAGCAGTTCTTC; CDR3 protein: CAISEVQWNEQFF
V gene: TRBV6-5; clone size: NA; D gene: TRBD2; J gene: TRBJ2-1; CDR3 DNA: TGTGCCAGCAGTAACACGGGGGGGGTATACAATGAGCAGTTCTTC; CDR3 protein: CASSNTGGVYNEQFF
V gene: TRBV7-9; clone size: NA; D gene: NA; J gene: TRBJ1-5; CDR3 DNA: TGTGCCAGCAGCTTAGGGACAGATAGCAATCAGCCCCAGCATTTT; CDR3 protein: CASSLGTDSNQPQHF
V gene: TRBV7-6; clone size: NA; D gene: NA; J gene: TRBJ2-2; CDR3 DNA: TGTGCCAGCAGCATCCGGGACTCAGGGCTGTTTTTT; CDR3 protein: CASSIRDSGLFF
V gene: TRBV7-9; clone size: NA; D gene: TRBD1; J gene: TRBJ2-7; CDR3 DNA: TGTGCCAGCAGCTTGAGGGACAGGGAAGGCGACGAGCAGTACTTC; CDR3 protein: CASSLRDREGDEQYF
V gene: TRBV7-6; clone size: NA; D gene: TRBD2; J gene: TRBJ2-7; CDR3 DNA: TGTGCCAGCAGCCTAGCGGGCAGGGCCGAGCAGTACTTC; CDR3 protein: CASSLAGRAEQYF